This T cell receptor (beta chain) was captured by sequencing in a study of T cells in Graves' hyperthyroidism and ophthalmopathy. Hyperthyroidism of Graves' type that showed no ophthalmopathy progression within 18 months was stable. The PBMCs studied were ones that came from 10 ml fresh peripheral blood. General study findings and limits: Blood shared most expanded thyroid clonotypes above 0.001.

Trimming cost V 6 bases and J 11 bases, with 22 bases left between them. The CDR3 covers 14 residues. Germline CDR1 is SEHNR and CDR2 is FQNEAQ (reference sequence). TCR beta CDR3 sequences were amplified from RNA transcripts. The HTBI primer set was used in a first-round RT-PCR of the TCR CDR3. TCRdb recomputed calls from the multiplex PCR reads with MiXCR, one row per CDR3 protein. The table has some 800,000 distinct CDR3 sequences, over 35% seen once. Regarding this clonotype: Its antigen is currently unknown.

The specimen sequenced was blood. The receptor was derived from a man between 18 and 35 years old with Graves' hyperthyroidism. The J gene is TRBJ1-1, the V gene TRBV7-9; the D gene is possibly TRBD1 (5 bases). The CDR3 coding sequence is TGTGCCAGCAGTTCCAGGGACCGGTCGATCGAGGCTTTCTTT. Amino acids: CASSSRDRSIEAFF.